This TCR beta chain is from a study of shared T cell receptors in the human thymus. This table comes from immunoSEQ multiplex PCR, and its TCRdb copy is limited to in-frame clones, with some not included. The sample has hundreds of thousands of clones; around 87% are singletons. Trimming left V 7 bases short and J 1 base short, with 14 bases between. There are 15 residues in the CDR3. This sample also appeared in a second study, on human thymus T cells. This second study says: Thymus pieces cut out during corrective heart surgery were the tissue that was used.

The rearrangement joins TRBV6-7 to TRBJ1-5; D might be TRBD1 (5 bases). Being an ORF, TRBV6-7 has a function that is uncertain. Input material: thymocytes. The TCR originated in a boy less than two years old with a congenital heart defect. This chain's CDR3 is CASTFRQRSNQPQHF. The CDR3 DNA reads TGTGCCAGCACCTTTAGACAGAGGAGCAATCAGCCCCAGCATTTT.